This TCR beta chain was recovered during a study of CD8 T cells in ankylosing spondylitis. Overall study results and limits: Those disease-linked clones were CD8+; they were also relatively rare in peripheral blood. The authors reported significant enrichment of disease-linked clones in matched ankylosing spondylitis synovial fluid. What seemed typical of ankylosing spondylitis blood was a TCR beta motif built from eight highly homologous variants.

This clonotype was picked up many times. Its matching antigen is unknown. Researchers built TCR beta libraries using quantitative 5'-RACE with molecular barcodes. MiXCR, applied by TCRdb to the 5' RACE reads, yields one record per CDR3 protein. The sample yields about 500,000 distinct CDR3 sequences, approximately 5.3% seen once. Germline CDR1 and CDR2: SGHRS and YFSETQ. The length of the CDR3 is 14 residues. After removal of 1 base from V and 4 bases from J, the junction contained 3 bases not matched to a gene. Sequencing input: blood, either unsorted or a sorted T cell fraction (not recorded which). The V gene is TRBV5-1, the J gene TRBJ2-7; 9 nucleotides align to TRBD1. The receptor was derived from a male donor with ankylosing spondylitis. The CDR3 loop is CASSLLGQGYEQYF. CDR3 coding DNA: TGCGCCAGCAGCTTGTTGGGACAGGGATACGAGCAGTACTTC.